This TCR beta chain comes out of a study of T cell responses to AZD1222 COVID-19 vaccine. Study summary: Pooled samples include second doses given at about 4 or 12 weeks. Study-wide findings and caveats: Donors were mostly white British, more females; clonal diversity possibly underestimated. Just a handful of people given AZD1222 tested seropositive at baseline. Spike-specific TCR breadth and depth rose after two AZD1222 doses.

Regarding this clone: Its antigen remains unidentified.

Using immunoSEQ multiplex PCR, the repertoire was profiled, and TCRdb retains in-frame clones only, with some absent. Among over 130,000 clones, roughly 92% were seen once, and the ten largest hold around 1.3%. V dropped 1 base and J dropped 4 bases, with 2 bases sitting between them. CDR1 is SEHNR and CDR2 is FQNEAQ in the germline V gene (reference sequence). The length of the CDR3 is 12 residues. V usage is TRBV7-9 and J usage is TRBJ1-5; D is unresolved. The material was peripheral blood, obtained on day 0 of AZD1222 vaccination. The TCR sequence derives from an adult in good health. In DNA form, the CDR3 reads TGTGCCAGCAGCTTAGTTAATCAGCCCCAGCATTTT. This codes for CASSLVNQPQHF. The full variable domain, completed using reference TRBV7-9 and TRBJ1-5, is DTGVSQNPRHKITKRGQNVTFRCDPISEHNRLYWYRQTLGQGPEFLTYFQNEAQLEKSRLLSDRFSAERPKGSFSTLEIQRTEQGDSAMYLCASSLVNQPQHFGDGTRLSIL.